This T cell receptor (beta chain) was recovered during a study of blood T cell repertoires in COVID-19. Overall study: Spain, Italy and the United States supplied samples that represented acute and convalescent COVID-19.

Sequenced by immunoSEQ multiplex PCR; TCRdb stores in-frame clones only, minus some. The sample shows 250,000 to 300,000 clones, more than 70% of them seen only once. With 11 bases clipped from V and 9 bases from J, the junction kept 16 bases outside the gene matches. The V gene's germline CDR1 is SEHNR and CDR2 FQNEAQ (reference sequence). The CDR3 sequence is 16 residues long. V usage is TRBV7-9 and J usage is TRBJ1-6; 10 bases agree with TRBD1. Material: PBMCs or T cells enriched from blood (not recorded which). The receptor was isolated from a woman aged 60-70 years in a cohort exposed to, infected with or recovered from COVID-19 (not recorded which). The CDR3 spells CAVPGQGFPTSSPLHF. CDR3 in DNA: TGTGCCGTACCGGGACAGGGGTTTCCGACTAGTTCACCCCTCCACTTT.